This T cell receptor (beta chain) was retrieved from a study of shared clonotypes between healthy human individuals. As concerns this clone: The antigen remains unidentified.

Germline CDR1 is MDHEN and CDR2 is SYDVKM. CDR3 length: 13 residues. V lost 8 bases and J lost 7, with 18 bases in between. The table came from immunoSEQ multiplex PCR; TCRdb's copy has only in-frame clones and leaves some out. Of approximately 1.4 million clones detected, roughly 98% appear once; the ten largest clones hold 0.45%. Study observations and caveats: Non-shared clonotypes had lower generation probabilities than clonotypes shared by all four sorted-subset donors.

What was sequenced was naive CD4+ T cells sorted from blood. As for subset: CD45RA+ positively selected. This chain uses TRBV28 with TRBJ2-7, with D perhaps TRBD2 (6 bases). The sequence came from a man in his thirties or forties in good health. CDR3 sequence (DNA): TGTGCCAGCCTCCGGGACTTAGAATTGGAGCAGTACTTC. Protein sequence: CASLRDLELEQYF.